A selection of T cell receptor beta chains follows, all from one sample in a study of early T cells in non-severe SARS-CoV-2 infection. TCRdb recomputed calls from the 5' RACE reads with MiXCR, one row per CDR3 protein. The sample lists tens of thousands of distinct CDR3 sequences, over 9% occurring once. The sample comprised whole blood. The receptors here all came from an adult who was a healthcare worker with PCR-confirmed SARS-CoV-2 infection or an uninfected control (not recorded which). The CDR3 runs from the conserved cysteine through the conserved F or W. The listing skips clone size in some rows; elsewhere it reads once, few, many or a size class.

cdr3_aa v_call clone_size j_call
CASSLAIRRRGLETQYF TRBV5-1 - TRBJ2-5
CASSATGTDTQYF TRBV9 many TRBJ2-3
CASSFGLIQETQYF TRBV7-9 few TRBJ2-5
CSANTRTSGRTGELFF TRBV20-1 few TRBJ2-2
CASSPRWGGSYNEQFF TRBV6-2/TRBV6-3 - TRBJ2-1
CASSSRTGDYEQYF TRBV4-2 few TRBJ2-7
CASSLSQLAVNTGELFF TRBV5-1 few TRBJ2-2
CASSKRTGNYEQYF TRBV7-2 few TRBJ2-7
CASSLAQRSGELFF TRBV7-2 - TRBJ2-2
CSADYRGKAFF TRBV20-1 - TRBJ1-1
CASSWDMYNEQFF TRBV5-1 many TRBJ2-1
CSARRSSYEQYF TRBV20-1 - TRBJ2-7
CASRTPGSGNIQYF TRBV6-2/TRBV6-3 many TRBJ2-4
CASSLYPGLSYEQYF TRBV11-2 many TRBJ2-7
CSVEGSTGELFF TRBV29-1 - TRBJ2-2
CASSHETSHEQFF TRBV3-1 few TRBJ2-1
CASSLHLEGMRTIYF TRBV28 - TRBJ1-3
CAISEAQGNQPQHF TRBV10-3 many TRBJ1-5
CASSLWGNGSPLHF TRBV7-6 - TRBJ1-6
CASTPAGAYNEQFF TRBV28 - TRBJ2-1
CASSFLVSRGTYEQYF TRBV27 many TRBJ2-7
CSARTGTGFNEQFF TRBV20-1 - TRBJ2-1
CASSPTGLDKVQYF TRBV7-9 few TRBJ2-7
CATSDSHWTSEGYNEQFF TRBV24-1 few TRBJ2-1
CASSYNWATEAFF TRBV6-2/TRBV6-3 - TRBJ1-1
CASSPWTGDGNTIYF TRBV3-1 few TRBJ1-3
CASSSKSGRLYNEQFF TRBV7-8 - TRBJ2-1
CASSGGLAGDWEQFF TRBV11-2 few TRBJ2-1
CASSHQAGGPEETQYF TRBV4-3 few TRBJ2-5
CASSSLAGGFAGELFF TRBV5-4 few TRBJ2-2
CASSSQGIQGEAFF TRBV5-1 few TRBJ1-1
CATSIASGSYEQYF TRBV15 - TRBJ2-7